This TCR beta chain stems from a study of blood T cells in healthy people across ages. This CDR3 contains 12 residues. CDR1 and CDR2 from the germline V gene are MNHEY and SMNVEV (reference sequence). Trimming removed 6 bases at V and 5 bases at J, with 9 bases between. Using a J-beta primer mix together with a sample-barcoded 5' primer, a second PCR was run for roughly 6 to 12 cycles. TCRdb independently ran MiXCR on the 5' RACE reads; one entry per CDR3 protein. Of about 1.7 million distinct CDR3 sequences listed, roughly 28% were seen once; the top ten hold 7.7%. Sequenced sample: blood. This sequence was found in a woman aged 30 to 39 in good health. The chain employs TRBV27 and TRBJ2-3; D uncertain. The CDR3 DNA sequence: TGTGCCAGCAGCATAGGCCGAGATACGCAGTATTTT. It codes for CASSIGRDTQYF.